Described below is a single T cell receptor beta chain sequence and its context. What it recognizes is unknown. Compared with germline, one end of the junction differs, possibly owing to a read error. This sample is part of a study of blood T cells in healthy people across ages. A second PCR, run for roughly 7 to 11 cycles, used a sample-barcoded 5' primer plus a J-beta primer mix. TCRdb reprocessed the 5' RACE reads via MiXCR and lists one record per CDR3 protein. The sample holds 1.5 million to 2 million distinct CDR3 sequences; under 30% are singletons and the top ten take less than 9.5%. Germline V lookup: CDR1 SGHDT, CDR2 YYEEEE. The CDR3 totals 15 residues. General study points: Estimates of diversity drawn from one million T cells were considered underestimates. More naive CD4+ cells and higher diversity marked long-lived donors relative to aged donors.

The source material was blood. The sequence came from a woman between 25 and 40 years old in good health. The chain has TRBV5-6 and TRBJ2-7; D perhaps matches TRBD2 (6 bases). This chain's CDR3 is CASSLTGVTDEEQCF. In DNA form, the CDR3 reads TGTGCCAGCAGCTTGACGGGGGTGACGGACGAGGAGCAGTGCTTC.